One T cell receptor (beta chain) is described in this entry. The repertoire was sequenced with immunoSEQ multiplex PCR; TCRdb's copy has only in-frame clones and lacks some. This table has around 250,000 clones, approximately 88% appearing once. The data were taken from a study of blood T cell repertoires in COVID-19. CDR1 and CDR2 from the germline V gene are SGHRS and YFSETQ. The CDR3 runs 14 residues. The germline V and J ends were trimmed by 1 base and 0 bases, with 5 bases remaining between them. This clonotype was obtained from a woman in her sixties or seventies with COVID-19, enrolled during active disease. Sequencing used peripheral blood. The J gene is TRBJ1-3, the V gene TRBV5-1; no reliable D call. The CDR3 DNA reads TGCGCCAGCAGCTTGACGGTCTCTGGAAACACCATATATTTT. This gives the protein CASSLTVSGNTIYF.